This T cell receptor (beta chain) was recovered during a study of Siglec-9 on CD8 T cells in melanoma. Study findings and constraints: An effector memory CD8+ T-cell subset seemingly accumulating in melanoma was reportedly marked and regulated by Siglec-9.

Clones were sequenced by immunoSEQ multiplex PCR, and TCRdb holds only the in-frame ones, with some missing. Of over 30,000 clones listed, roughly four fifths are singletons. Germline assignment: CDR1 SGHVS and CDR2 FQNEAQ. The CDR3 covers 11 residues. V gave up 5 bases and J gave up 9 bases, with 11 bases separating them. A word on this clone: Its antigen is as yet unknown.

Sequences were obtained from Siglec-9- CD8+ T cells sorted from blood. The V gene is TRBV7-8, the J gene TRBJ2-7; D gene unclear. This sequence was found in a human donor in good health. The CDR3 sequence: CASSQSEWQYF. The CDR3 bases are TGTGCCAGCAGCCAGTCCGAATGGCAGTACTTC.